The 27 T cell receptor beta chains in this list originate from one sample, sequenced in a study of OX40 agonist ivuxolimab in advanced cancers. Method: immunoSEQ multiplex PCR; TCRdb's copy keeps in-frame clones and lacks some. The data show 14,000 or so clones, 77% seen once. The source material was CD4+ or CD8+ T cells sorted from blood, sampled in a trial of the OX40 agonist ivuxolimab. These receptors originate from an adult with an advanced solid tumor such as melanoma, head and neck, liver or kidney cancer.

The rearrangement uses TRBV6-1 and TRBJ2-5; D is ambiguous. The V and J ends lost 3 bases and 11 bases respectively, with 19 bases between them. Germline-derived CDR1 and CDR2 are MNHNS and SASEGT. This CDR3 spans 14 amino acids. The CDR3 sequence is CASSDPLPPAEQYF. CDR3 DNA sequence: TGTGCCAGCAGTGATCCCCTCCCTCCGGCGGAGCAGTACTTC.

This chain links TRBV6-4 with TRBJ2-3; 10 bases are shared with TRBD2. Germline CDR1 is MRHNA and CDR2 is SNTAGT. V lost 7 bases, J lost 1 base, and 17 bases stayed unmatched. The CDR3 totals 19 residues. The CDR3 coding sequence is TGTGCCAGCAAGACGGCCATTCTAGCGGGGGAGTTGGGCACAGATACGCAGTATTTT. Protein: CASKTAILAGELGTDTQYF.

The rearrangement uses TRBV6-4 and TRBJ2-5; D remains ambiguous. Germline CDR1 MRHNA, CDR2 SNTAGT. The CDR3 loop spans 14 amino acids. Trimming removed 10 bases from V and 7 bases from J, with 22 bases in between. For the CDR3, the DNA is TGTGCCACCACAGTGACACCCGCTTTCGGGACCCAGTACTTC. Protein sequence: CATTVTPAFGTQYF.

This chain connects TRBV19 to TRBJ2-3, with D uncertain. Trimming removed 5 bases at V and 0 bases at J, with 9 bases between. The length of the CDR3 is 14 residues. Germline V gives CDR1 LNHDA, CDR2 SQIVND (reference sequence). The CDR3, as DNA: TGTGCCAGTAGTGAAGTGCTGAGCACAGATACGCAGTATTTT. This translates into CASSEVLSTDTQYF.

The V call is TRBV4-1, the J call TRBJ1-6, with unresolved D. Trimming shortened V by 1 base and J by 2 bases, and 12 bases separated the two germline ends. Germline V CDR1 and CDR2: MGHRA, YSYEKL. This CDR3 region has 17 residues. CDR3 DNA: TGCGCCAGCAGCCAAGTATTGAGGGAAACCTATAATTCACCCCTCCACTTT. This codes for CASSQVLRETYNSPLHF.

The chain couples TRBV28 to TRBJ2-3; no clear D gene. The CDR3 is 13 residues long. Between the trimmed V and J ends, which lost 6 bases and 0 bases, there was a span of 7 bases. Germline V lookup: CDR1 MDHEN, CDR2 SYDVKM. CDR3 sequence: CASSPSSTDTQYF. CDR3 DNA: TGTGCCAGCAGCCCTTCTAGCACAGATACGCAGTATTTT.

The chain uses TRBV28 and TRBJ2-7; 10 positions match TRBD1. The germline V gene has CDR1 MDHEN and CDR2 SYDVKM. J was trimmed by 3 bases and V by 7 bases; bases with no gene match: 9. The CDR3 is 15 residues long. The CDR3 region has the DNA TGTGCCAGCACCCCCGGGACAGGGGTGTTCTACGAGCAGTACTTC. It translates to CASTPGTGVFYEQYF.

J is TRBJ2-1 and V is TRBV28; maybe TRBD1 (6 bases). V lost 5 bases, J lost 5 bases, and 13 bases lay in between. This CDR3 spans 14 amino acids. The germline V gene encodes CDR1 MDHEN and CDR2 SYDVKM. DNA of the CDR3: TGTGCCAGCAGTCCGCTGACAGGAGACAATGAGCAGTTCTTC. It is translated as CASSPLTGDNEQFF.

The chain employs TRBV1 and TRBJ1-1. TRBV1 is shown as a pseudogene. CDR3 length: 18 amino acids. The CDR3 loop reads CTSKSPFGGKMVIGEAFF. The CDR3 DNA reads TGCACCAGCAAATCCCCCTTTGGGGGGAAAATGGTGATCGGTGAAGCTTTCTTT.

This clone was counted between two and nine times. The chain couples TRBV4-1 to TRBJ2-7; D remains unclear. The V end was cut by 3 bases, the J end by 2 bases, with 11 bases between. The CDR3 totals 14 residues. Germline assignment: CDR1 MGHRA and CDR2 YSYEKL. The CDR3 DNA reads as TGCGCCAGCAGCCAGGGGATGCATACCTACGAGCAGTACTTC. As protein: CASSQGMHTYEQYF.

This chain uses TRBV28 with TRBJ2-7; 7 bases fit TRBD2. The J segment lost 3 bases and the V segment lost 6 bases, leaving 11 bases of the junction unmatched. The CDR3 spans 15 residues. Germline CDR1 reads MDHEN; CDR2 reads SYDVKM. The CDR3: CASSVGSASGYEQYF. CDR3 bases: TGTGCCAGCAGCGTAGGGAGTGCTAGCGGCTACGAGCAGTACTTC.

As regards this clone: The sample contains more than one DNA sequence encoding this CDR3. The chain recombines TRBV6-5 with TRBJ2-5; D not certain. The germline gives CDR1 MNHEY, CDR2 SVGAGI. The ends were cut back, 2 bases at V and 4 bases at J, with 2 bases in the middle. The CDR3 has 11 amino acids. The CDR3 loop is CASSYGETQYF. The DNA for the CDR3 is TGTGCCAGCAGTTACGGAGAGACCCAGTACTTC.

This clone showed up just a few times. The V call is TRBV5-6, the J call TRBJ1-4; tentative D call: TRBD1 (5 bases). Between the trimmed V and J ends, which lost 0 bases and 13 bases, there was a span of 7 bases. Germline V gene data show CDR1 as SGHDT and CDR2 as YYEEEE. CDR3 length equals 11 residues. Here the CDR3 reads CASSLGGVLFF. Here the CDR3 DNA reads TGTGCCAGCAGCTTGGGAGGGGTACTGTTTTTT.

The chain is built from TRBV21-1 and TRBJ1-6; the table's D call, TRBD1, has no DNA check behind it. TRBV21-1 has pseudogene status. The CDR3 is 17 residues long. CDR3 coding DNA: TGTGCCAGCAGAATCAGGCTACACATACATCATAATTCACCCCTCCACTTT. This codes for CASRIRLHIHHNSPLHF.

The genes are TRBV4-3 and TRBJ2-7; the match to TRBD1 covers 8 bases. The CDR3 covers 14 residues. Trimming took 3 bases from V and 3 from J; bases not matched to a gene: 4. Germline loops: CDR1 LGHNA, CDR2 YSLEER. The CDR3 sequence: CASSQDRVNYEQYF. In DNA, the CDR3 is TGCGCCAGCAGCCAGGACAGGGTGAACTACGAGCAGTACTTC.

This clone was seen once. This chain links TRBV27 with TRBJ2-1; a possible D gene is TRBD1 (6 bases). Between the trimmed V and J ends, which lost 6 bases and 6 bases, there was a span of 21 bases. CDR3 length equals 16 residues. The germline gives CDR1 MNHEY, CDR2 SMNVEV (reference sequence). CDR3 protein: CASSSILGAPSNEQFF. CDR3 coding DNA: TGTGCCAGCAGCTCTATCCTGGGGGCCCCTTCCAATGAGCAGTTCTTC.

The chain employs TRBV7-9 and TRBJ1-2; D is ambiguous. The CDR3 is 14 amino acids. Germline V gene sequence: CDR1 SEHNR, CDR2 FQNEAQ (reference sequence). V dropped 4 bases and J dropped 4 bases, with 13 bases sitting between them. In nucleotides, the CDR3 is TGTGCCAGCAGCTCCTCGGACGGAATCTATGGCTACACCTTC. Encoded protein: CASSSSDGIYGYTF.

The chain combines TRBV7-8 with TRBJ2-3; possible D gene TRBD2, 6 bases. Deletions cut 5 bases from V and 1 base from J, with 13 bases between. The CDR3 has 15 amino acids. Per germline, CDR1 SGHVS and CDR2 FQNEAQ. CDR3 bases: TGTGCCAGCAGCACCGGGACTCCGGGCACAGATACGCAGTATTTT. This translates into CASSTGTPGTDTQYF.

The CDR3 loop is CASNYRDNYNSPLHF. The CDR3 DNA follows: TGTGCCAGCAACTACCGGGACAACTATAATTCACCCCTCCACTTT. V gene TRBV13 combines with J gene TRBJ1-6; D possibly corresponds to TRBD1 (6 bases). V lost 7 bases and J 3 bases, leaving 13 bases between the germline ends. Germline V gene sequence: CDR1 PRHDT, CDR2 FYEKMQ (reference sequence). The CDR3 extends over 15 amino acids.

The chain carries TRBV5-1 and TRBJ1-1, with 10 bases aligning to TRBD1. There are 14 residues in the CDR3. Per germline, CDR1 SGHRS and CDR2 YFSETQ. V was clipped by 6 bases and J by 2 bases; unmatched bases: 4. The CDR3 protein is CASTETGGNTEAFF. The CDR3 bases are TGCGCCAGCACCGAGACAGGGGGCAACACTGAAGCTTTCTTT.

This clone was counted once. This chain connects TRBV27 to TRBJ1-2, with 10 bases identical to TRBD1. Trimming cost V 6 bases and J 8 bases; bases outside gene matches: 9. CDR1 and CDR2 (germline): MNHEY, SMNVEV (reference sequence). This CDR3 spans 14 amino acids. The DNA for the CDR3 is TGTGCCAGCAGGGATACCGGGACAGGGGACGGCTACACCTTC. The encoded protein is CASRDTGTGDGYTF.

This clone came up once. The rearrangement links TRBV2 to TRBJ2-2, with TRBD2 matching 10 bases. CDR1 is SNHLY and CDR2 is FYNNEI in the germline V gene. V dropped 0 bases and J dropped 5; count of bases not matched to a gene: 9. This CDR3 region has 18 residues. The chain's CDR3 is CASSEAPVAGGTTGELFF. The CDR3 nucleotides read TGTGCCAGCAGTGAAGCTCCCGTAGCGGGGGGCACAACCGGGGAGCTGTTTTTT.

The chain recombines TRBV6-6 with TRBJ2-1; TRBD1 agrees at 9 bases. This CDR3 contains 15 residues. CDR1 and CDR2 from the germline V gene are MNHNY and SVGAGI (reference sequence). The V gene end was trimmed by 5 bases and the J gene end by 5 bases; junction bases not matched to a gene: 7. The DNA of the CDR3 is TGTGCCAGCAGTCCCCGGACAGGGGTCAACAATGAGCAGTTCTTC. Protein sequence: CASSPRTGVNNEQFF.

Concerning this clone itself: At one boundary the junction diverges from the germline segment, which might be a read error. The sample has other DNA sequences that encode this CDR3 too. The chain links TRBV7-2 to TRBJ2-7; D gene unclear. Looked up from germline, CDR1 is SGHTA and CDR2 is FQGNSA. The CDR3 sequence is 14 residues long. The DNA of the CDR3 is TGTGCCAGCAGCTTAGGACCTGGTGGGTACGAACAGTACTTC. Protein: CASSLGPGGYEQYF.

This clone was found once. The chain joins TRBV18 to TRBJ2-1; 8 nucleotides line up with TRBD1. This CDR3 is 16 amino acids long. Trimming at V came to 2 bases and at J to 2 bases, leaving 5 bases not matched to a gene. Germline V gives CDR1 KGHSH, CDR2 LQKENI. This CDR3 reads CASSPTDRGPYNEQFF. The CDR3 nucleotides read TGTGCCAGCTCACCAACCGACAGGGGTCCCTACAATGAGCAGTTCTTC. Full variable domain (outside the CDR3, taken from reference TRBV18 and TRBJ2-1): NAGVMQNPRHLVRRRGQEARLRCSPMKGHSHVYWYRQLPEEGLKFMVYLQKENIIDESGMPKERFSAEFPKEGPSILRIQQVVRGDSAAYFCASSPTDRGPYNEQFFGPGTRLTVL.

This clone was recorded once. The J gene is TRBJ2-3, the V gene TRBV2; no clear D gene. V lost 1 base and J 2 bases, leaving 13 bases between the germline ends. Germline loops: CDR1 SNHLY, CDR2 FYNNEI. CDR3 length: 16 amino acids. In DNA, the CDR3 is TGTGCCAGCAGTGAAGGCCTCTGGGGTGCCACAGATACGCAGTATTTT. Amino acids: CASSEGLWGATDTQYF.

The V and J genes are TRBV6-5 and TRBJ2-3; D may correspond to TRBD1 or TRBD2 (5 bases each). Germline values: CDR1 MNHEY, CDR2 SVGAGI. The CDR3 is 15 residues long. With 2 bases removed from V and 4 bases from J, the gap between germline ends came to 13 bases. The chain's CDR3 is CASSYNLEGSDTQYF. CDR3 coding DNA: TGTGCCAGCAGTTACAACTTAGAGGGGTCAGATACGCAGTATTTT.